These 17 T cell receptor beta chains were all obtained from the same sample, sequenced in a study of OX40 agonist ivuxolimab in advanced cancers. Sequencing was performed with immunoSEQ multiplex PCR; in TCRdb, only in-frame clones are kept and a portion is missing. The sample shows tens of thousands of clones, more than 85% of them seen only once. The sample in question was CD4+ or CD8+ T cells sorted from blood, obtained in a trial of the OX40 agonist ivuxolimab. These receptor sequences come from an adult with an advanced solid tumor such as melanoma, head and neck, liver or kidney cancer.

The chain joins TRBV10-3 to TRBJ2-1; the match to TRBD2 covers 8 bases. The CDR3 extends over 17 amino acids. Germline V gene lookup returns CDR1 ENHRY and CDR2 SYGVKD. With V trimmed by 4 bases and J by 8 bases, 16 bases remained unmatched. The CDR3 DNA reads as TGTGCCATCAGTGTTATACAGCGGGAGACCCTTTCGGATGAGCAGTTCTTC. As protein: CAISVIQRETLSDEQFF.

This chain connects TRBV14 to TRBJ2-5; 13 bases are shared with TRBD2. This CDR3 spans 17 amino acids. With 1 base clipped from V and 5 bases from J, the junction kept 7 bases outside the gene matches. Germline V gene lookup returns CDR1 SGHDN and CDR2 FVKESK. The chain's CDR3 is CASSQALLAGGRETQYF. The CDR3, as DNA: TGTGCCAGCAGCCAAGCGTTACTAGCGGGAGGGCGGGAGACCCAGTACTTC.

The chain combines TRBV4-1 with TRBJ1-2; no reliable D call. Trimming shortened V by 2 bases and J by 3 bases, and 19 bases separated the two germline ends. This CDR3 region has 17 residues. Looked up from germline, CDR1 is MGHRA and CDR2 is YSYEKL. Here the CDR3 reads CASSQYYTRQKDYGYTF. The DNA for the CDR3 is TGCGCCAGCAGCCAATATTATACCAGGCAGAAGGACTATGGCTACACCTTC.

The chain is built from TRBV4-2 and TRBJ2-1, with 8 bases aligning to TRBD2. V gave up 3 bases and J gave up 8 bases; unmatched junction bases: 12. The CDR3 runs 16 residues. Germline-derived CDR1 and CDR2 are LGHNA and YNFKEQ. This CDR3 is CASSQEASGRKDEQFF. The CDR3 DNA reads TGTGCCAGCAGCCAGGAAGCAAGCGGGAGAAAGGATGAGCAGTTCTTC.

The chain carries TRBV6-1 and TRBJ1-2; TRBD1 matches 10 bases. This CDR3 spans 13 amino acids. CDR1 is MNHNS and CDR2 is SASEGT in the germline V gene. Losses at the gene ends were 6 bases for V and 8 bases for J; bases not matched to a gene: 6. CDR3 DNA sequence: TGTGCCAGCAGACGACAGGGGGCAAGAGGCTACACCTTC. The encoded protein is CASRRQGARGYTF.

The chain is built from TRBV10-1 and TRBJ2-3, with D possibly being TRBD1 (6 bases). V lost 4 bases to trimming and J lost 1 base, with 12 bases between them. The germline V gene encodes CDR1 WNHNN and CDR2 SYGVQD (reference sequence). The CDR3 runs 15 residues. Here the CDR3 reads CASSADRAGTDTQYF. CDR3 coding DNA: TGCGCCAGCAGTGCGGACAGAGCGGGCACAGATACGCAGTATTTT.

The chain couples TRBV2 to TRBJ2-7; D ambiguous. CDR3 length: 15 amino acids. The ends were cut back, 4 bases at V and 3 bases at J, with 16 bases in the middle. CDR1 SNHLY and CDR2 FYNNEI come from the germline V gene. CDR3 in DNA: TGTGCCAGCAGTGCCCCCGACACACCCTACTACGAGCAGTACTTC. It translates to CASSAPDTPYYEQYF.

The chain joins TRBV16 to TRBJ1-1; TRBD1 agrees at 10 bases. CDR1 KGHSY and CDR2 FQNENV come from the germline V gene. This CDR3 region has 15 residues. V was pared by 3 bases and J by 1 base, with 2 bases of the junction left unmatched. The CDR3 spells CASSQRQGANTEAFF. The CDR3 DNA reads TGTGCCAGCAGCCAGCGACAGGGGGCGAACACTGAAGCTTTCTTT. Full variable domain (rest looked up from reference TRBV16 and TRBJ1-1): GEEVAQTPKHLVRGEGQKAKLYCAPIKGHSYVFWYQQVLKNEFKFLISFQNENVFDETGMPKERFSAKCLPNSPCSLEIQATKLEDSAVYFCASSQRQGANTEAFFGQGTRLTVV.

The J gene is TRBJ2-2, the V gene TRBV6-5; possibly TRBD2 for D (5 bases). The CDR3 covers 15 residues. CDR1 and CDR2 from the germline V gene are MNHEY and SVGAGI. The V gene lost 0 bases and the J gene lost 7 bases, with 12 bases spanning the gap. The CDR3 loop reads CASSYSVTGSGELFF. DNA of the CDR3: TGTGCCAGCAGTTACTCGGTGACGGGGAGCGGGGAGCTGTTTTTT.

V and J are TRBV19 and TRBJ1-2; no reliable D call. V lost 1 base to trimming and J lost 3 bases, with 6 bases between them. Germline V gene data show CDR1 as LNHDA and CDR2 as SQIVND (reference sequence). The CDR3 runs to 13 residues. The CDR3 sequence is CASSIGRHYGYTF. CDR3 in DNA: TGTGCCAGTAGTATAGGGAGACACTATGGCTACACCTTC. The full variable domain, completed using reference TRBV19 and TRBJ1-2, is DGGITQSPKYLFRKEGQNVTLSCEQNLNHDAMYWYRQDPGQGLRLIYYSQIVNDFQKGDIAEGYSVSREKKESFPLTVTSAQKNPTAFYLCASSIGRHYGYTFGSGTRLTVV.

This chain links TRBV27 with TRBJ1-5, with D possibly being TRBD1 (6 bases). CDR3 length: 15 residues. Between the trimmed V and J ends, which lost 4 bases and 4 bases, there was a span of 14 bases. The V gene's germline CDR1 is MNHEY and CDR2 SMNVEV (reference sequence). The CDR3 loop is CASSSSGGGNQPQHF. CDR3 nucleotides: TGTGCCAGCAGTTCCTCGGGAGGGGGGAATCAGCCCCAGCATTTT.

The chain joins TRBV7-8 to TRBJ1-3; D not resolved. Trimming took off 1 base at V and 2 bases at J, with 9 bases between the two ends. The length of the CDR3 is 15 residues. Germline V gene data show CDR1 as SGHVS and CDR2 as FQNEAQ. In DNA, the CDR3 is TGTGCCAGCAGCTTAGTGGGTCAGGCTGGAAACACCATATATTTT. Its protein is CASSLVGQAGNTIYF.

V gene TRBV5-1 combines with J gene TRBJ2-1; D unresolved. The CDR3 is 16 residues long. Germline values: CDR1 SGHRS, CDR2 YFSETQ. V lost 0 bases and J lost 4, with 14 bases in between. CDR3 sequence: CASSLGEYGAYNEQFF. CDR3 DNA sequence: TGCGCCAGCAGCTTGGGCGAGTACGGAGCATACAATGAGCAGTTCTTC.

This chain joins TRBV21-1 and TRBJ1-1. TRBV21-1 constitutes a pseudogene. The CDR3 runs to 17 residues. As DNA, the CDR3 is TGTGCCAGCAGCAAAAACCCGGGGGGGGCAGAGGGGACTGAAGCTTTCTTT. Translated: CASSKNPGGAEGTEAFF.

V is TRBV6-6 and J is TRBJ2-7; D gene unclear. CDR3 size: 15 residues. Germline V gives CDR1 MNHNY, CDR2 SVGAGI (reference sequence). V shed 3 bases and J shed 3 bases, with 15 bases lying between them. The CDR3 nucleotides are TGTGCCAGCAGTTATTCCCTCGGGTCCTTCTACGAGCAGTACTTC. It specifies CASSYSLGSFYEQYF.

This CDR3 reads CASSLPPQGLGYNEQFF. CDR3 bases: TGTGCCAGCAGCTTGCCCCCTCAGGGGCTGGGATACAATGAGCAGTTCTTC. This chain joins TRBV5-6 and TRBJ2-1; weak D call: TRBD1 (6 bases). The germline CDR1 and CDR2 sequences are SGHDT and YYEEEE. This CDR3 comprises 17 residues. Trimming shortened V by 1 base and J by 4 bases, and 18 bases separated the two germline ends.

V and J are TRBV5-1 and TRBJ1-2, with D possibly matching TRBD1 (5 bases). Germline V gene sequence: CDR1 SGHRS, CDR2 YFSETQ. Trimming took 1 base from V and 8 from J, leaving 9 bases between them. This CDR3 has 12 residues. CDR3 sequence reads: CASSLLGEGYTF. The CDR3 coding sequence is TGCGCCAGCAGCTTGTTAGGGGAGGGCTACACCTTC.